This passage covers 32 T cell receptor beta chains from one sample sequenced in a study of PD-L1 blockade in urothelial cancer. Only in-frame clones appear in the TCRdb table, and some are missing; sequencing was by immunoSEQ multiplex PCR. The repertoire has more than 80,000 clones, about 80% of them found once; the top ten carry 9.5%. Sample: PBMCs, taken around atezolizumab (anti-PD-L1) treatment. The receptors were gathered from a man between 65 and 80 years old with urothelial cancer.

This clone was recorded once. The J gene is TRBJ1-5, the V gene TRBV7-8; D possibly corresponds to TRBD1 (6 bases). The germline V gene has CDR1 SGHVS and CDR2 FQNEAQ. The germline V and J ends were trimmed by 3 bases and 0 bases, with 18 bases remaining between them. The CDR3 length is 18 residues. Written as DNA, the CDR3 is TGTGCCAGCAGCTTGGGGGCGACAGACACTTATAGCAATCAGCCCCAGCATTTT. Translation gives CASSLGATDTYSNQPQHF.

The chain employs TRBV11-3 and TRBJ2-3; 9 bases align to TRBD1. Germline-derived CDR1 and CDR2 are SGHNT and YENEEA. This CDR3 region has 14 residues. After removal of 5 bases from V and 6 bases from J, the junction contained 6 bases not matched to a gene. CDR3 protein: CASSPDRGSDTQYF. The DNA for the CDR3 is TGTGCCAGCAGCCCGGACAGGGGATCTGATACGCAGTATTTT.

In its sample, this clone was seen a few times. DNA for the CDR3: TGCGCCAGCAGCGGTGGACAGTCCCCTAGGGCTTTCTTT. The encoded protein is CASSGGQSPRAFF. This chain links TRBV5-1 with TRBJ1-1; maybe TRBD1 (6 bases). V dropped 4 bases and J dropped 11 bases, with 18 bases sitting between them. CDR1 is SGHRS, CDR2 YFSETQ, per germline. The CDR3 consists of 13 residues.

The rearrangement links TRBV5-4 to TRBJ2-1, with D tentatively TRBD2 (5 bases). The germline gives CDR1 SGHNT, CDR2 YYREEE (reference sequence). Trimming left V 3 bases short and J 2 bases short, with 12 bases between. The CDR3 is made up of 15 amino acids. The CDR3 sequence is CASSSGSSTYNEQFF. The CDR3 nucleotides read TGTGCCAGCAGCTCTGGGAGTAGCACCTACAATGAGCAGTTCTTC.

This sequence joins TRBV29-1 and TRBJ2-1; D possibly corresponds to TRBD2 (5 bases). The V and J ends lost 4 bases and 1 base respectively, with 20 bases between them. CDR1 is SQVTM, CDR2 ANQGSEA, per germline. The CDR3 has 17 residues. CDR3 in amino acids: CSVVRASMDTSYNEQFF. The CDR3 region has the DNA TGCAGCGTTGTACGGGCTAGCATGGATACATCCTACAATGAGCAGTTCTTC.

This clone was picked up one time. Germline is not matched at one junction end, which may reflect a read error. The chain uses TRBV18 and TRBJ2-1; no reliable D call. From germline, CDR1 is KGHSH and CDR2 LQKENI. The CDR3 spans 12 residues. The CDR3 loop is CASAPSSNEQFF. Here the CDR3 DNA reads TGTGCCAGCGCACCTTCTTCCAATGAGCAGTTCTTC.

This chain connects TRBV2 to TRBJ1-1; unclear D gene. Germline assignment: CDR1 SNHLY and CDR2 FYNNEI. Trimming cost V 5 bases and J 2 bases, with 6 bases left between them. CDR3 length: 12 residues. Here the CDR3 reads CASSFTNTEAFF. The DNA of the CDR3 is TGTGCCAGCAGTTTTACTAACACTGAAGCTTTCTTT.

The chain recombines TRBV5-4 with TRBJ2-3, with TRBD2 identical over 12 bases. V lost 4 bases to trimming and J lost 2 bases; unmatched junction nucleotides: 5. Germline V lookup: CDR1 SGHNT, CDR2 YYREEE (reference sequence). CDR3 length: 16 residues. In DNA form, the CDR3 reads TGTGCCAGCAGCCGACGACTAGCGGGGGACACAGATACGCAGTATTTT. Translating gives CASSRRLAGDTDTQYF.

The chain has TRBV6-6 and TRBJ2-7; 10 bases match TRBD1. The V gene end was trimmed by 4 bases and the J gene end by 5 bases; junction bases not matched to a gene: 2. In germline, CDR1 is MNHNY, CDR2 SVGAGI (reference sequence). This CDR3 comprises 13 residues. The CDR3 protein is CASSLGQGNEQYF. The CDR3 DNA reads as TGTGCCAGCAGTTTGGGACAGGGGAACGAGCAGTACTTC.

This sequence joins TRBV23-1 and TRBJ2-1; 9 bases line up with TRBD2. TRBV23-1 is an open reading frame, and its role is uncertain. The CDR3 has 16 amino acids. Trimming cost V 2 bases and J 5 bases; bases outside gene matches: 7. The CDR3 spells CASSQEAGGTNNEQFF. CDR3 nucleotide sequence: TGCGCCAGCAGTCAAGAAGCGGGGGGAACGAACAATGAGCAGTTCTTC.

As regards this clone: This CDR3 is also generated by other DNA sequences in the sample. The V and J genes are TRBV4-1 and TRBJ2-3, with D perhaps matching TRBD2 (5 bases). CDR1 and CDR2 from the germline V gene are MGHRA and YSYEKL. Trimming shortened V by 2 bases and J by 0 bases, and 12 bases separated the two germline ends. This CDR3 has 16 amino acids. CDR3 DNA sequence: TGCGCCAGCAGCCAACTTGGGCGAGGGAGCACAGATACGCAGTATTTT. As protein: CASSQLGRGSTDTQYF.

In regard to this clone: At one end the junction does not follow the germline gene, possibly because of a read error. V and J are TRBV5-5 and TRBJ2-3; weak D call: TRBD2 (5 bases). Per the germline V gene, CDR1 is SGHKS and CDR2 is YYEKEE (reference sequence). The CDR3 runs 12 residues. As DNA, the CDR3 is TGTGCCAGCAGCCCGAGACTAACTCCCTGGGATTTT. It translates to CASSPRLTPWDF.

The chain couples TRBV11-3 to TRBJ2-3; D unclear. There are 14 residues in the CDR3. From germline, CDR1 is SGHNT and CDR2 YENEEA. V was trimmed by 0 bases and J by 5 bases, leaving 9 bases between them. The CDR3 sequence: CASSLDSTGDTQYF. The CDR3 DNA reads TGTGCCAGCAGCTTAGACTCAACGGGAGATACGCAGTATTTT.

The genes are TRBV5-1 and TRBJ1-1; no clear D. Per germline, CDR1 SGHRS and CDR2 YFSETQ. V shed 5 bases and J shed 1 base, with 12 bases lying between them. The CDR3 length is 14 residues. Here the CDR3 DNA reads TGCGCCAGCAGTCTGGCGGCGGGGAACACTGAAGCTTTCTTT. Translated: CASSLAAGNTEAFF.

The gene calls are TRBV30 and TRBJ1-2; 7 nucleotides line up with TRBD1. The V gene's germline CDR1 is GTSNPN and CDR2 SVGIG (reference sequence). The CDR3 extends over 13 amino acids. Trimming at V came to 3 bases and at J to 6 bases, leaving 7 bases not matched to a gene. Here the CDR3 DNA reads TGTGCCTGGAGAATCGGAGGGGGCGATGGCTACACCTTC. This gives the protein CAWRIGGGDGYTF. Full variable domain (outside the CDR3, taken from reference TRBV30 and TRBJ1-2): SQTIHQWPATLVQPVGSPLSLECTVEGTSNPNLYWYRQAAGRGLQLLFYSVGIGQISSEVPQNLSASRPQDRQFILSSKKLLLSDSGFYLCAWRIGGGDGYTFGSGTRLTVV.

The genes are TRBV4-1 and TRBJ2-7, with a possible D match to TRBD2 (6 bases). This CDR3 is 14 amino acids long. Looked up from germline, CDR1 is MGHRA and CDR2 is YSYEKL. V was trimmed by 1 base and J by 2 bases, leaving 9 bases between them. The CDR3 DNA follows: TGCGCCAGCAGCCAAGGGCGGGGCGCCTACGAGCAGTACTTC. Its protein is CASSQGRGAYEQYF.

The chain couples TRBV9 to TRBJ2-1; D is unclear. The CDR3 is made up of 13 amino acids. From germline, CDR1 is SGDLS and CDR2 YYNGEE. The V and J ends lost 0 bases and 4 bases respectively, with 5 bases between them. CDR3 nucleotide sequence: TGTGCCAGCAGCGTAGGACATTACAATGAGCAGTTCTTC. Residues: CASSVGHYNEQFF.

This clone appeared a single time. The chain carries TRBV6-5 and TRBJ1-1; no clear D. The CDR3 is made up of 15 amino acids. V was pared by 4 bases and J by 4 bases, with 16 bases between. Germline CDR1 is MNHEY and CDR2 is SVGAGI. The CDR3 bases are TGTGCCAGCAGTTCCACGGACTACTGGGGCACTGAAGCTTTCTTT. It is translated as CASSSTDYWGTEAFF.

This clone occurred a few times. The rearrangement links TRBV30 to TRBJ2-1, with D possibly TRBD2 on 6 matching bases. This CDR3 contains 16 residues. Germline CDR1 and CDR2: GTSNPN and SVGIG (reference sequence). The V end was cut by 3 bases, the J end by 5 bases, with 20 bases between. This CDR3 reads CAWSPATFRGNNEQFF. DNA of the CDR3: TGTGCCTGGAGCCCCGCGACCTTCCGGGGGAACAATGAGCAGTTCTTC.

The chain recombines TRBV15 with TRBJ1-2; 8 bases line up with TRBD1. V trimming: 9 bases; J trimming: 2 bases; junction bases outside the gene matches: 5. Germline V CDR1 and CDR2: LNHNV, YYDKDF (reference sequence). There are 13 residues in the CDR3. DNA for the CDR3: TGTGCCACTTCCGGGACAGGAAACTATGGCTACACCTTC. This encodes CATSGTGNYGYTF.

This rearrangement joins TRBV7-3 to TRBJ2-7, with TRBD2 identical over 14 bases. Germline CDR1 is SGHTA and CDR2 is FQGTGA. The CDR3 covers 15 residues. The junction had 6 bases not matched to a gene; V was cut back by 5 bases and J by 6 bases. The CDR3 region has the DNA TGTGCCAGCAGCCTCCCGGGACTAGCGGGAGTCGAGCAGTACTTC. Residues: CASSLPGLAGVEQYF.

The chain uses TRBV20-1 and TRBJ2-1, with 7 bases fitting TRBD1. The CDR3 is 11 residues long. Germline CDR1 and CDR2: DFQATT and SNEGSKA (reference sequence). The V and J ends lost 2 bases and 11 bases, in that order; junction bases with no gene match: 3. The CDR3 reads CSARLDRKQFF. As DNA, the CDR3 is TGCAGTGCTAGACTGGACAGGAAGCAGTTCTTC.

The chain has TRBV6-6 and TRBJ1-4; D unclear. V lost 2 bases and J 6 bases, leaving 13 bases between the germline ends. The CDR3 loop spans 15 amino acids. CDR1 MNHNY and CDR2 SVGAGI come from the germline V gene (reference sequence). The CDR3 here is CASSYPGEGDEKLFF. DNA of the CDR3: TGTGCCAGCAGTTACCCCGGAGAGGGAGATGAAAAACTGTTTTTT.

The CDR3 sequence: CASSISTVSETQYF. The CDR3 DNA follows: TGTGCCAGTAGTATTAGTACAGTCAGCGAGACCCAGTACTTC. This chain joins TRBV19 and TRBJ2-5, with unresolved D. The germline CDR1 and CDR2 sequences are LNHDA and SQIVND (reference sequence). The CDR3 is 14 residues long. V was clipped by 3 bases and J by 5 bases, with 13 bases between them.

This clone qualifies as medium-sized (0.01 to 0.1%). The CDR3 here is CKMDTRAEAFF. CDR3 bases: TGCAAGATGGACACAAGGGCTGAAGCTTTCTTT. The chain uses TRBV20-1 and TRBJ1-1; tentative D call: TRBD1 (5 bases). Germline V CDR1 and CDR2: DFQATT, SNEGSKA (reference sequence). This CDR3 contains 11 residues.

This clone turned up a few times. DNA for the CDR3: TGCGCCAGCAGCTTGGACAGGGGACCCCTGAAAGCCAAAAACATTCAGTACTTC. It encodes CASSLDRGPLKAKNIQYF. The chain recombines TRBV5-1 with TRBJ2-4; TRBD1 agrees at 7 bases. The junction had 9 bases not matched to a gene; V was cut back by 0 bases and J by 0 bases. From germline, CDR1 is SGHRS and CDR2 YFSETQ. The CDR3 consists of 18 residues. The full variable domain, in which reference TRBV5-1 and TRBJ2-4 provide the parts outside the CDR3, is KAGVTQTPRYLIKTRGQQVTLSCSPISGHRSVSWYQQTPGQGLQFLFEYFSETQRNKGNFPGRFSGRQFSNSRSEMNVSTLELGDSALYLCASSLDRGPLKAKNIQYFGAGTRLSVL.

The gene calls are TRBV7-3 and TRBJ2-5; 10 positions match TRBD2. The length of the CDR3 is 14 residues. Germline V lookup: CDR1 SGHTA, CDR2 FQGTGA. Trimming at V came to 5 bases and at J to 5 bases, leaving 5 bases not matched to a gene. As DNA, the CDR3 is TGTGCCAGCAGCCTAGCGGGAGACGGTGAGACCCAGTACTTC. Amino acids: CASSLAGDGETQYF.

The V gene is TRBV5-8, the J gene TRBJ2-5; tentative D call: TRBD2 (7 bases). This CDR3 spans 14 amino acids. Trimming stripped 3 bases from V and 4 bases from J, with 13 bases between. CDR1 is SGHTS, CDR2 YDEGEE, per germline. CDR3 residues: CASSSLGGAETQYF. CDR3 in DNA: TGTGCCAGCAGCTCCCTGGGGGGGGCAGAGACCCAGTACTTC.

This chain uses TRBV20-1 with TRBJ2-1; the D is unclear. The CDR3 has 11 residues. Per germline, CDR1 DFQATT and CDR2 SNEGSKA (reference sequence). Trimming removed 4 bases from V and 6 bases from J, with 7 bases in between. CDR3 sequence (DNA): TGCAGTGCTACCCTGTCCAATGAGCAGTTCTTC. As protein: CSATLSNEQFF.

Only one count was recorded for this clone. The chain combines TRBV5-1 with TRBJ1-2, with 9 bases that match TRBD1. Trimming removed 4 bases from V and 5 bases from J; junction bases left unmatched: 6. CDR3 size: 14 residues. Germline assignment: CDR1 SGHRS and CDR2 YFSETQ. The CDR3 DNA reads TGCGCCAGCAGCCGGGACAGGGAGGGGTATGGCTACACCTTC. This gives the protein CASSRDREGYGYTF.

The V and J genes are TRBV13 and TRBJ2-2; a weak D match, TRBD1 (6 bases). Trimming stripped 4 bases from V and 4 bases from J, with 16 bases between. The CDR3 has 16 residues. CDR1 PRHDT and CDR2 FYEKMQ come from the germline V gene (reference sequence). The CDR3 nucleotides read TGTGCCAGCAGCTCCCCTACCTGGACAGCCACCGGGGAGCTGTTTTTT. It specifies CASSSPTWTATGELFF.

The V and J genes are TRBV7-6 and TRBJ1-4; 9 bases align to TRBD1. CDR1 is SGHVS, CDR2 FNYEAQ, per germline. This CDR3 has 15 amino acids. V dropped 5 bases and J dropped 8; count of bases not matched to a gene: 9. The CDR3 spells CASSVNRGREEKLFF. For the CDR3, the DNA is TGTGCCAGCAGCGTTAACAGGGGGCGGGAAGAAAAACTGTTTTTT.